This T cell receptor (beta chain) was documented in a study of post-analysis software for immune sequencing data. Overall study results and limits: Patients used a handful of TRBV segments, including TRBV5-6, TRBV5-1 and TRBV20-1, more often than controls.

This CDR3 has 13 amino acids. The germline V gene encodes CDR1 ENHRY and CDR2 SYGVKD. The V end lost 4 bases, the J end lost 6 bases, and 12 bases lay between the germline ends. To note about this clonotype: Its specificity is not known.

TCR beta cDNA libraries included unique molecular identifiers. TCRdb itself ran the PCR reads through MiXCR, one entry per CDR3 protein. The data hold 600,000 to 700,000 distinct CDR3 sequences, with around 64% observed a single time. This receptor was identified in a girl aged 2 to 9 with multiple sclerosis. Sequencing was carried out using blood. The chain couples TRBV10-3 to TRBJ1-2; D is undetermined. CDR3 nucleotides: TGTGCCATCAGTGCCGTGGGAGGACATGGCTACACCTTC. It is translated as CAISAVGGHGYTF.